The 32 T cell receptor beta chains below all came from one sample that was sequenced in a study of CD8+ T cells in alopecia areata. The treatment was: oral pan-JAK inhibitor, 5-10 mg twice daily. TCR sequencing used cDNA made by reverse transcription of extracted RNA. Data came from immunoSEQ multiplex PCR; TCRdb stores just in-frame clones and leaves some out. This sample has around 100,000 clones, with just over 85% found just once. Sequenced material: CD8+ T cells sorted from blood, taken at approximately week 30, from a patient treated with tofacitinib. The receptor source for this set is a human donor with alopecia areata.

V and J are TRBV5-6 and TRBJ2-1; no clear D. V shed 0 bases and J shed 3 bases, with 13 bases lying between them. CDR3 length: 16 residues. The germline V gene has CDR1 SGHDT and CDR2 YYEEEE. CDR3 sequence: CASSLAKLANYNEQFF. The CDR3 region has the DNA TGTGCCAGCAGCTTGGCTAAACTGGCGAACTACAATGAGCAGTTCTTC.

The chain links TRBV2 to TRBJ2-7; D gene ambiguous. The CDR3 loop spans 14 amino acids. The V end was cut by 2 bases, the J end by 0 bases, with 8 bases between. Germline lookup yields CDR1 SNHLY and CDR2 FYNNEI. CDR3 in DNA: TGTGCCAGCAGTGAATGGCAGAGCTCCTACGAGCAGTACTTC. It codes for CASSEWQSSYEQYF.

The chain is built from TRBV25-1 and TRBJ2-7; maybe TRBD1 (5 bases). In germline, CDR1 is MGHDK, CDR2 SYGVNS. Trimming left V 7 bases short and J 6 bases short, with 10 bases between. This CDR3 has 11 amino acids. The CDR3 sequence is CASIQGSEQYF. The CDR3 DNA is TGTGCCAGCATTCAGGGCTCCGAGCAGTACTTC.

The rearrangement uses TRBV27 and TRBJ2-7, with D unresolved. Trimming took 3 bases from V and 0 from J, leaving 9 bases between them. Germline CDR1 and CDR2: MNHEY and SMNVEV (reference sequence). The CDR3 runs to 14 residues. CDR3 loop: CASSFVGTSYEQYF. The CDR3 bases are TGTGCCAGCAGTTTCGTGGGAACCTCCTACGAGCAGTACTTC.

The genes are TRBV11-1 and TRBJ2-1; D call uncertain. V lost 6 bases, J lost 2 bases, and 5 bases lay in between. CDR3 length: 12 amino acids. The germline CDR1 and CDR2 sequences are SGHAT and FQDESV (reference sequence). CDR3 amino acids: CASRPTYNEQFF. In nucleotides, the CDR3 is TGTGCCAGCAGACCAACCTACAATGAGCAGTTCTTC.

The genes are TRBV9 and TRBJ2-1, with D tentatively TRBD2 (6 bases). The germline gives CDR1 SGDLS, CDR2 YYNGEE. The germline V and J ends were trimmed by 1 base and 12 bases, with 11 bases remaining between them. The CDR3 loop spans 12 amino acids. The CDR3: CASSVSGGLQFF. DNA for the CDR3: TGTGCCAGCAGCGTATCCGGGGGACTGCAGTTCTTC.

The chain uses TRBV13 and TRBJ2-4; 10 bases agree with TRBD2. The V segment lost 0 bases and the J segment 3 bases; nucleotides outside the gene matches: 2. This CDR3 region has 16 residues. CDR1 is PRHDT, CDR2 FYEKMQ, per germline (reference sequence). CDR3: CASSLGASGSKNIQYF. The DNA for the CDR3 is TGTGCCAGCAGCTTAGGGGCTAGCGGGAGCAAAAACATTCAGTACTTC.

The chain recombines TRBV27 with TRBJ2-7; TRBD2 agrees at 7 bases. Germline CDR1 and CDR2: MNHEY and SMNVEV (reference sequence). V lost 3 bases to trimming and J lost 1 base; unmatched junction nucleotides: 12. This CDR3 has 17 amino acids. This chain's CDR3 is CASSFGRNPTGSYEQYF. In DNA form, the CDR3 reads TGTGCCAGCAGTTTCGGGAGGAATCCAACAGGTTCCTACGAGCAGTACTTC.

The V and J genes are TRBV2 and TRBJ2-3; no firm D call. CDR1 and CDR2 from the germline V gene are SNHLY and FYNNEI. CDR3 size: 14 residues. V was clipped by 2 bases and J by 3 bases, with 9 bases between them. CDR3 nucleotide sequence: TGTGCCAGCAGTGAAAGCCCCGGGACAGATACGCAGTATTTT. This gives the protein CASSESPGTDTQYF.

The CDR3 is CASSWVTSGPTYEQYF. For the CDR3, the DNA is TGTGCCAGCAGCTGGGTGACTAGCGGGCCCACCTACGAGCAGTACTTC. The chain joins TRBV11-2 to TRBJ2-7; 10 positions agree with TRBD2. CDR1 is SGHAT, CDR2 FQNNGV, per germline. CDR3 length equals 16 residues. The trim removed 4 bases at V and 2 bases at J, leaving 8 bases unmatched. Looking up the rest from reference TRBV11-2 and TRBJ2-7 gives the full variable domain: EAGVAQSPRYKIIEKRQSVAFWCNPISGHATLYWYQQILGQGPKLLIQFQNNGVVDDSQLPKDRFSAERLKGVDSTLKIQPAKLEDSAVYLCASSWVTSGPTYEQYFGPGTRLTVT.

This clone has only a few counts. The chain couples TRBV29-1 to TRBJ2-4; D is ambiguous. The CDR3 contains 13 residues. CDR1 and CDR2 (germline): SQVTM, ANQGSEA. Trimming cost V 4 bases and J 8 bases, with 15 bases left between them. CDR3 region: CSVVGDRKDIQYF. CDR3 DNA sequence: TGCAGCGTTGTGGGTGATCGAAAAGACATTCAGTACTTC. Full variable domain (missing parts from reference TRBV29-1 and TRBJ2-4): SAVISQKPSRDICQRGTSLTIQCQVDSQVTMMFWYRQQPGQSLTLIATANQGSEATYESGFVIDKFPISRPNLTFSTLTVSNMSPEDSSIYLCSVVGDRKDIQYFGAGTRLSVL.

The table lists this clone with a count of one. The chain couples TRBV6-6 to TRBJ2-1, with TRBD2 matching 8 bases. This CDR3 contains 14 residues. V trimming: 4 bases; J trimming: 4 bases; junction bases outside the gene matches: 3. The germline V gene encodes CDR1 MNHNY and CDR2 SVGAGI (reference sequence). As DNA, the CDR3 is TGTGCCAGCAGTTTCGGGGGGGGGTACAATGAGCAGTTCTTC. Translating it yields CASSFGGGYNEQFF.

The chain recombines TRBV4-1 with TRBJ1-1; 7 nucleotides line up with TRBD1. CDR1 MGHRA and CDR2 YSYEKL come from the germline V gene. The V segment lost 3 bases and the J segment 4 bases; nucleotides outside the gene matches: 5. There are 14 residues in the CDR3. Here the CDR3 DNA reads TGCGCCAGCAGCCAGAAGACAGGGCTCACTGAAGCTTTCTTT. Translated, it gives CASSQKTGLTEAFF.

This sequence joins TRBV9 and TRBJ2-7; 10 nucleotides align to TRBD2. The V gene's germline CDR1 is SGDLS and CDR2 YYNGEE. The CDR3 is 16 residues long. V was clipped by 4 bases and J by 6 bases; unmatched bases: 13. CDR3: CASSPTLAGVGLEQYF. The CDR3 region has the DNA TGTGCCAGCAGCCCCACCCTAGCGGGAGTTGGCCTCGAGCAGTACTTC.

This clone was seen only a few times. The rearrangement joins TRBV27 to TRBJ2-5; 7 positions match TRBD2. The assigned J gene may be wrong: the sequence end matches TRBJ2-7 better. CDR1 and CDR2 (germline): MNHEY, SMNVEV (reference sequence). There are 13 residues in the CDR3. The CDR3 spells CASSFGTNYEQYF. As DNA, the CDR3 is TGTGCCAGCAGTTTCGGGACTAACTACGAGCAGTACTTC.

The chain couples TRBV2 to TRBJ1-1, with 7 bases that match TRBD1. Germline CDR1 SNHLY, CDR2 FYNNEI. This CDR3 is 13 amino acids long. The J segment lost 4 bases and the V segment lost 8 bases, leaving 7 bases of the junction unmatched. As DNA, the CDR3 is TGTGCCAGCCGGTCAGGGGGAGGCACTGAAGCTTTCTTT. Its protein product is CASRSGGGTEAFF.

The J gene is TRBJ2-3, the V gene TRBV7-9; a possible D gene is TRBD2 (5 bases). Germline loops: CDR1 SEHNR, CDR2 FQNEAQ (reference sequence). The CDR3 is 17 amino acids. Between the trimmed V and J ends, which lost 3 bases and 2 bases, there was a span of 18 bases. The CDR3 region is CASSFLPGRRNTDTQYF. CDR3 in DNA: TGTGCCAGCAGCTTTCTCCCGGGCAGGAGGAACACAGATACGCAGTATTTT.

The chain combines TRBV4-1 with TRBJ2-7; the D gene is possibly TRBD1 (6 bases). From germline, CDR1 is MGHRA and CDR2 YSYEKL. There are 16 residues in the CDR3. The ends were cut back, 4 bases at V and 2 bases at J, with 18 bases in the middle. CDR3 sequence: CASSLTSGTPAYEQYF. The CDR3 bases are TGCGCCAGCAGCCTAACATCCGGGACACCCGCCTACGAGCAGTACTTC.

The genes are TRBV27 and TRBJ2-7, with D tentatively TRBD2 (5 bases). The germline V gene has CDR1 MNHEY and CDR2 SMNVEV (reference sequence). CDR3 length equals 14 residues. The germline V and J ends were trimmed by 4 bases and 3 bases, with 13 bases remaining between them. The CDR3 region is CASSYYTGIYEQYF. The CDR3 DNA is TGTGCCAGCAGTTATTACACGGGGATCTACGAGCAGTACTTC.

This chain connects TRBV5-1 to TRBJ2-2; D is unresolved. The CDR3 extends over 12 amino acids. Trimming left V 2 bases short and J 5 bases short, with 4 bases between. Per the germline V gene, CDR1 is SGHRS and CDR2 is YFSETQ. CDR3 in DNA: TGCGCCAGCAGCTTTGGAACCGGGGAGCTGTTTTTT. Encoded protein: CASSFGTGELFF.

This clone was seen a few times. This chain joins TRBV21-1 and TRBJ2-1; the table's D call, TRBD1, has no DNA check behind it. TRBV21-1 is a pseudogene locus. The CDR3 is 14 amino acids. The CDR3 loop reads CASRLQGGYNEQFF. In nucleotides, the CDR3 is TGTGCCAGCAGGTTACAGGGGGGATACAATGAGCAGTTCTTC.

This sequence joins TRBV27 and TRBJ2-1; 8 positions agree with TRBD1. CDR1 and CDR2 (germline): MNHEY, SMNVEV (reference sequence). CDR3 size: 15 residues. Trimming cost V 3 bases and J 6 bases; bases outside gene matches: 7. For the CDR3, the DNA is TGTGCCAGCAGTTTGTCCGGGACAGGTGGCAATGAGCAGTTCTTC. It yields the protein CASSLSGTGGNEQFF.

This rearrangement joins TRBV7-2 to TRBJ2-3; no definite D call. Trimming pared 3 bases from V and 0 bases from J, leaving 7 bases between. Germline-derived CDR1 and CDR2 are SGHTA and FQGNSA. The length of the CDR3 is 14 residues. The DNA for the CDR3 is TGTGCCAGCAGCTTTATGATTAGCACAGATACGCAGTATTTT. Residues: CASSFMISTDTQYF. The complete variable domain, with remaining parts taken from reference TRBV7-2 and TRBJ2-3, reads GAGVSQSPSNKVTEKGKDVELRCDPISGHTALYWYRQSLGQGLEFLIYFQGNSAPDKSGLPSDRFSAERTGGSVSTLTIQRTQQEDSAVYLCASSFMISTDTQYFGPGTRLTVL.

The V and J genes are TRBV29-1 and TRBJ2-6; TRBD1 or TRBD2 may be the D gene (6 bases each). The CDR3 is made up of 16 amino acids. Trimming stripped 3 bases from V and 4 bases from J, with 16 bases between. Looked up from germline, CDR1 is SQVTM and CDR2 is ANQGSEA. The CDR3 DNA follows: TGCAGCGTTGAGTGGGGGGCGAATGCCGGGGCCAACGTCCTGACTTTC. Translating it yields CSVEWGANAGANVLTF.

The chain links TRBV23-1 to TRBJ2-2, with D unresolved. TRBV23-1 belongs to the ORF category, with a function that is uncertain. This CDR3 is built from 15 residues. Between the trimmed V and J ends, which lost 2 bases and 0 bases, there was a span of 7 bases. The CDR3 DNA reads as TGCGCCAGCAGTCAAACAGAAGCGAACACCGGGGAGCTGTTTTTT. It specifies CASSQTEANTGELFF.

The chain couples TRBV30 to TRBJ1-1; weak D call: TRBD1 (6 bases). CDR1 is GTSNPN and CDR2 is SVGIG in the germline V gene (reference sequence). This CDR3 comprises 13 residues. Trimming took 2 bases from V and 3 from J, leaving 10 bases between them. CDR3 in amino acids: CAWSSSGDTEAFF. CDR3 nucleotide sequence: TGTGCCTGGAGTTCCTCAGGGGACACTGAAGCTTTCTTT.

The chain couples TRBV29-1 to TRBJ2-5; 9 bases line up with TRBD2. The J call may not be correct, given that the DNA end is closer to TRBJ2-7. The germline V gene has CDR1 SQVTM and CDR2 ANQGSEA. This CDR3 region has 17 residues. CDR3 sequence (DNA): TGCAGCGGGAACGTAGCGGGAGCCGCGACCTGCTCCTACGAGCAGTACTTC. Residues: CSGNVAGAATCSYEQYF.

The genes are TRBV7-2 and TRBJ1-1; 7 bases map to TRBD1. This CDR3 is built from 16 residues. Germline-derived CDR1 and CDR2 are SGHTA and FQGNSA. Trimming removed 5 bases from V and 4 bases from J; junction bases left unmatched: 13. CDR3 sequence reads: CASSVTGASEITEAFF. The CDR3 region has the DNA TGTGCCAGCAGCGTAACAGGGGCCAGCGAGATCACTGAAGCTTTCTTT.

CDR3 DNA sequence: TGTGCCAGCAGCCATGGGGGGAATGGCTACACCTTC. It codes for CASSHGGNGYTF. The V call is TRBV16, the J call TRBJ1-2; D may be TRBD1 (5 bases). Trimming took off 3 bases at V and 6 bases at J, with 8 bases between the two ends. CDR1 is KGHSY and CDR2 is FQNENV in the germline V gene. CDR3 length: 12 amino acids.

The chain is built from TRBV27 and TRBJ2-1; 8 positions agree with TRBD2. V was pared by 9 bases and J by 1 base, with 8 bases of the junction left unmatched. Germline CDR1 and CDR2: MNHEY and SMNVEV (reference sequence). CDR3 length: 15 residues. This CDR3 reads CASHPGLGSYNEQFF. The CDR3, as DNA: TGTGCCAGTCACCCGGGACTAGGATCCTACAATGAGCAGTTCTTC.

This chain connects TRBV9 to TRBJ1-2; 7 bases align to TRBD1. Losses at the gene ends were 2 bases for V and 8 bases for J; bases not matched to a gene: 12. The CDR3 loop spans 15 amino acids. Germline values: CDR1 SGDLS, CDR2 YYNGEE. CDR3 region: CASSVGGGGEDGYTF. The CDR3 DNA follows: TGTGCCAGCAGCGTCGGAGGGGGCGGAGAAGACGGCTACACCTTC. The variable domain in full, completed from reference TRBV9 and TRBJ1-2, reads DSGVTQTPKHLITATGQRVTLRCSPRSGDLSVYWYQQSLDQGLQFLIQYYNGEERAKGNILERFSAQQFPDLHSELNLSSLELGDSALYFCASSVGGGGEDGYTFGSGTRLTVV.

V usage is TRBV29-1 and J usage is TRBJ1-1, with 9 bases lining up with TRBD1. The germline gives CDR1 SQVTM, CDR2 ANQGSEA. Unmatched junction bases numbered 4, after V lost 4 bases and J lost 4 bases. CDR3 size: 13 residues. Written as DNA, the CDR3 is TGCAGCGTTGTGGACAGGGGACGCACTGAAGCTTTCTTT. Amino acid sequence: CSVVDRGRTEAFF. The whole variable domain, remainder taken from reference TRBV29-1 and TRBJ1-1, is SAVISQKPSRDICQRGTSLTIQCQVDSQVTMMFWYRQQPGQSLTLIATANQGSEATYESGFVIDKFPISRPNLTFSTLTVSNMSPEDSSIYLCSVVDRGRTEAFFGQGTRLTVV.